These 29 T cell receptor beta chains came from one sample sequenced in a study of OX40 agonist ivuxolimab in advanced cancers. Profiling relied on immunoSEQ multiplex PCR, and the TCRdb table lists in-frame clones only, not all of them. The sample contains about 37,000 clones, around 86% of which appear only once. This specimen was CD4+ or CD8+ T cells sorted from blood, taken in a trial of the OX40 agonist ivuxolimab. These receptors were taken from an adult with an advanced solid tumor such as melanoma, head and neck, liver or kidney cancer.

The CDR3 DNA reads as TGTGCCAGCAAACGAGAGCAGGGGATAGAGAATGAGCAGTTCTTC. Protein: CASKREQGIENEQFF. The rearrangement links TRBV2 to TRBJ2-1; TRBD1 is a possible D gene (6 bases). Germline-derived CDR1 and CDR2 are SNHLY and FYNNEI. With 7 bases removed from V and 7 bases from J, the gap between germline ends came to 20 bases. This CDR3 is 15 amino acids long.

V gene TRBV19 combines with J gene TRBJ2-5; possible D gene TRBD1, 6 bases. The CDR3 spans 15 residues. Trimming took 5 bases from V and 2 from J, leaving 15 bases between them. The germline V gene has CDR1 LNHDA and CDR2 SQIVND (reference sequence). In DNA form, the CDR3 reads TGTGCCAGTAGTGAGACCGGGACACGTCAAGAGACCCAGTACTTC. Its translation: CASSETGTRQETQYF.

This chain connects TRBV10-2 to TRBJ2-5, with 7 bases aligning to TRBD1. Trimming took 6 bases from V and 5 from J; bases not matched to a gene: 6. The CDR3 is made up of 13 amino acids. Germline values: CDR1 WSHSY, CDR2 SAAADI. CDR3: CASSPDREETQYF. Here the CDR3 DNA reads TGCGCCAGCAGCCCCGACAGGGAGGAGACCCAGTACTTC.

Only a few counts were recorded for this clone. The chain employs TRBV5-5 and TRBJ1-1, with D perhaps matching TRBD1 (5 bases). The V and J ends lost 4 bases and 6 bases respectively, with 16 bases between them. Germline V gives CDR1 SGHKS, CDR2 YYEKEE (reference sequence). The length of the CDR3 is 14 residues. In DNA, the CDR3 is TGTGCCAGCAGCCTTCCGGGGGACGGGGCTGAAGCTTTCTTT. Translation gives CASSLPGDGAEAFF.

The chain links TRBV6-6 to TRBJ2-7, with D unclear. Deletions cut 7 bases from V and 3 bases from J, with 7 bases between. Germline CDR1 is MNHNY and CDR2 is SVGAGI (reference sequence). There are 11 residues in the CDR3. CDR3 DNA sequence: TGTGCCAGCACAAAGAACTACGAGCAGTACTTC. This sequence encodes CASTKNYEQYF.

The chain couples TRBV5-4 to TRBJ2-1; 7 bases line up with TRBD2. After removal of 4 bases from V and 0 bases from J, the junction contained 4 bases not matched to a gene. Germline V gene sequence: CDR1 SGHNT, CDR2 YYREEE (reference sequence). The CDR3 length is 15 residues. In DNA form, the CDR3 reads TGTGCCAGCAGCAGGGACTATGGCTCCTACAATGAGCAGTTCTTC. This encodes CASSRDYGSYNEQFF.

Note on this clone: This specimen includes other DNA sequences encoding the same CDR3. The V gene is TRBV5-1, the J gene TRBJ2-3; weak D call: TRBD2 (5 bases). From germline, CDR1 is SGHRS and CDR2 YFSETQ. Trimming cost V 4 bases and J 1 base, with 7 bases left between them. The CDR3 runs to 13 residues. The CDR3 nucleotides are TGCGCCAGCAGCCGGGAAGGCACAGATACGCAGTATTTT. It translates to CASSREGTDTQYF.

This clone turned up a few times. The chain employs TRBV30 and TRBJ1-1, with D possibly matching TRBD1 (5 bases). Germline values: CDR1 GTSNPN, CDR2 SVGIG (reference sequence). V lost 5 bases and J 4 bases, leaving 17 bases between the germline ends. This CDR3 region has 14 residues. The CDR3 DNA reads as TGTGCCTGGGCAACGGGGCAGAAAAGCACTGAAGCTTTCTTT. Protein: CAWATGQKSTEAFF.

This clone was seen just once. The chain has TRBV6-5 and TRBJ1-1; TRBD1 matches at 8 bases. V was clipped by 2 bases and J by 5 bases; unmatched bases: 4. The germline V gene encodes CDR1 MNHEY and CDR2 SVGAGI. The CDR3 has 14 amino acids. Written as DNA, the CDR3 is TGTGCCAGCAGTTACGTCCAGGGGGCAACTGAAGCTTTCTTT. The encoded protein is CASSYVQGATEAFF.

The chain carries TRBV6-6 and TRBJ1-1; TRBD1 matches at 7 bases. After removal of 5 bases from V and 1 base from J, the junction contained 1 base not matched to a gene. This CDR3 has 13 amino acids. The germline V gene has CDR1 MNHNY and CDR2 SVGAGI (reference sequence). In DNA form, the CDR3 reads TGTGCCAGCAGTGGGACAGAGAACACTGAAGCTTTCTTT. Translation: CASSGTENTEAFF.

The chain has TRBV6-1 and TRBJ2-5; a weak D match, TRBD2 (5 bases). Germline CDR1 MNHNS, CDR2 SASEGT. V was cut by 8 bases and J by 2 bases, with 12 bases left in between. This CDR3 is built from 13 residues. CDR3 protein: CASEGHIQETQYF. The DNA of the CDR3 is TGTGCCAGCGAGGGCCACATACAAGAGACCCAGTACTTC.

The chain is built from TRBV23-1 and TRBJ1-1; 12 nucleotides match TRBD1. TRBV23-1 is known as an ORF, though its function is uncertain. The V gene end was trimmed by 8 bases and the J gene end by 0 bases; junction bases not matched to a gene: 7. The CDR3 runs 16 residues. This CDR3 is CASDPGQGAMNTEAFF. CDR3 nucleotides: TGCGCCAGCGACCCGGGACAGGGGGCGATGAACACTGAAGCTTTCTTT.

In its sample, this clone was seen once. This rearrangement joins TRBV5-1 to TRBJ2-1; D possibly corresponds to TRBD1 (6 bases). V lost 0 bases and J 5 bases, leaving 12 bases between the germline ends. Germline assignment: CDR1 SGHRS and CDR2 YFSETQ. CDR3 length: 15 amino acids. CDR3 sequence: CASSLEGTLNNEQFF. CDR3 DNA: TGCGCCAGCAGCTTGGAGGGGACACTAAACAATGAGCAGTTCTTC.

In its sample, this clone was seen once. The rearrangement links TRBV5-6 to TRBJ1-4; perhaps TRBD1 as D (5 bases). Between the trimmed V and J ends, which lost 0 bases and 3 bases, there was a span of 15 bases. The CDR3 loop spans 17 amino acids. Germline CDR1 SGHDT, CDR2 YYEEEE. CDR3 region: CASSLVSWGRSNEKLFF. Written as DNA, the CDR3 is TGTGCCAGCAGCTTGGTTTCCTGGGGACGGTCTAATGAAAAACTGTTTTTT.

V is TRBV11-3 and J is TRBJ2-5; 9 nucleotides agree with TRBD1. The J call is in doubt because the DNA end fits TRBJ2-7 better. The CDR3 is made up of 20 amino acids. The V gene's germline CDR1 is SGHNT and CDR2 YENEEA. The CDR3 loop reads CASSGYRPGQGPGVGYEQYF. The CDR3 DNA is TGTGCCAGCAGCGGATATCGGCCGGGACAGGGCCCCGGTGTGGGCTACGAGCAGTACTTC.

On this clone: This CDR3 is also generated by other DNA sequences in the sample. This CDR3 is CASSLAGSATNEKLFF. Here the CDR3 DNA reads TGTGCCAGCAGCTTAGCAGGCTCAGCGACTAATGAAAAACTGTTTTTT. The chain uses TRBV7-6 and TRBJ1-4; no reliable D call. This CDR3 is 16 amino acids long. Trimming pared 0 bases from V and 2 bases from J, leaving 10 bases between. Germline V gives CDR1 SGHVS, CDR2 FNYEAQ.

This CDR3 reads CASSFNKGSRQETQYF. The CDR3 DNA is TGTGCCAGCAGCTTCAACAAAGGCAGCCGGCAGGAGACCCAGTACTTC. The gene calls are TRBV5-5 and TRBJ2-5; D is unclear. The ends were cut back, 2 bases at V and 5 bases at J, with 19 bases in the middle. This CDR3 has 16 amino acids. CDR1 and CDR2 (germline): SGHKS, YYEKEE (reference sequence).

The genes are TRBV7-9 and TRBJ1-3, with unresolved D. V lost 10 bases to trimming and J lost 0 bases, with 7 bases between them. Germline CDR1 is SEHNR and CDR2 is FQNEAQ (reference sequence). CDR3 length equals 12 residues. The CDR3 DNA is TGTGCCACCACCTCCTCTGGAAACACCATATATTTT. It translates to CATTSSGNTIYF.

The J gene is TRBJ2-5, the V gene TRBV7-8; the D gene is possibly TRBD2 (6 bases). The V gene lost 2 bases and the J gene lost 5 bases, with 18 bases spanning the gap. The CDR3 covers 16 residues. Germline-derived CDR1 and CDR2 are SGHVS and FQNEAQ. The CDR3 reads CASSLRLGGAGETQYF. The DNA of the CDR3 is TGTGCCAGCAGCTTAAGGTTGGGCGGGGCCGGGGAGACCCAGTACTTC.

The chain combines TRBV7-2 with TRBJ2-3; perhaps TRBD1 as D (6 bases). Between the trimmed V and J ends, which lost 5 bases and 2 bases, there was a span of 11 bases. The CDR3 covers 14 residues. Germline CDR1 and CDR2: SGHTA and FQGNSA. CDR3: CASSLRQDTDTQYF. CDR3 bases: TGTGCCAGCAGCCTAAGACAGGACACAGATACGCAGTATTTT. Full variable domain (missing parts from reference TRBV7-2 and TRBJ2-3): GAGVSQSPSNKVTEKGKDVELRCDPISGHTALYWYRQSLGQGLEFLIYFQGNSAPDKSGLPSDRFSAERTGGSVSTLTIQRTQQEDSAVYLCASSLRQDTDTQYFGPGTRLTVL.

This chain connects TRBV29-1 to TRBJ1-2; possible D gene TRBD1, 6 bases. Trimming took off 4 bases at V and 10 bases at J, with 22 bases between the two ends. The CDR3 covers 14 residues. CDR1 and CDR2 (germline): SQVTM, ANQGSEA. The CDR3 nucleotides read TGCAGCGTTGTAATCACAGGGTCGAAGAATGACTACACCTTC. Its translation: CSVVITGSKNDYTF.

The rearrangement joins TRBV9 to TRBJ2-1, with 10 bases identical to TRBD1. This CDR3 has 15 residues. The V gene end was trimmed by 0 bases and the J gene end by 5 bases; junction bases not matched to a gene: 2. Looked up from germline, CDR1 is SGDLS and CDR2 is YYNGEE. The CDR3 here is CASSVAGTGDNEQFF. CDR3 DNA: TGTGCCAGCAGCGTAGCCGGGACAGGGGACAATGAGCAGTTCTTC.

The V call is TRBV10-3, the J call TRBJ2-3; 7 nucleotides match TRBD1. V trimming: 0 bases; J trimming: 3 bases; junction bases outside the gene matches: 6. Germline CDR1 ENHRY, CDR2 SYGVKD. The CDR3 runs to 16 residues. The CDR3 DNA reads as TGTGCCATCAGTGAGTCGCTGACAGGGTCAACAGATACGCAGTATTTT. Translation: CAISESLTGSTDTQYF.

V gene TRBV11-2 combines with J gene TRBJ2-2; 8 nucleotides match TRBD1. CDR1 is SGHAT, CDR2 FQNNGV, per germline. CDR3 size: 15 residues. The ends lost 7 bases at V and 3 bases at J; junction bases unmatched: 7. In DNA, the CDR3 is TGTGCCAGCAACCGGGACAGGACATACACCGGGGAGCTGTTTTTT. It is translated as CASNRDRTYTGELFF.

The chain is built from TRBV5-6 and TRBJ2-5; D is unresolved. V lost 4 bases and J lost 2, with 15 bases in between. CDR1 and CDR2 from the germline V gene are SGHDT and YYEEEE. The CDR3 extends over 15 amino acids. The CDR3 sequence is CASSAGLGWQETQYF. The CDR3 DNA is TGTGCCAGCAGCGCCGGATTGGGGTGGCAAGAGACCCAGTACTTC. Looking up the rest from reference TRBV5-6 and TRBJ2-5 gives the full variable domain: DAGVTQSPTHLIKTRGQQVTLRCSPKSGHDTVSWYQQALGQGPQFIFQYYEEEERQRGNFPDRFSGHQFPNYSSELNVNALLLGDSALYLCASSAGLGWQETQYFGPGTRLLVL.

The rearrangement uses TRBV7-9 and TRBJ1-2; maybe TRBD1 (5 bases). From germline, CDR1 is SEHNR and CDR2 FQNEAQ (reference sequence). Deletions cut 2 bases from V and 3 bases from J, with 13 bases between. The CDR3 runs to 15 residues. CDR3 sequence reads: CASSLRTLGDYGYTF. For the CDR3, the DNA is TGTGCCAGCAGCTTACGGACACTAGGGGACTATGGCTACACCTTC.

This chain links TRBV25-1 with TRBJ2-3, with TRBD2 matching over 8 bases. Germline CDR1 is MGHDK and CDR2 is SYGVNS. The ends lost 2 bases at V and 2 bases at J; junction bases unmatched: 6. The CDR3 is made up of 16 amino acids. CDR3 coding DNA: TGTGCCAGCAGTGAAACTGGCGGGGGGTTCACAGATACGCAGTATTTT. As protein: CASSETGGGFTDTQYF.

The CDR3 loop reads CATSTTRETQYF. CDR3 DNA: TGTGCCACCAGCACGACGAGGGAGACCCAGTACTTC. This chain links TRBV15 with TRBJ2-5, with D hard to call. Trimming left V 4 bases short and J 5 bases short, with 8 bases between. The CDR3 has 12 amino acids. Germline values: CDR1 LNHNV, CDR2 YYDKDF (reference sequence).

This rearrangement joins TRBV14 to TRBJ2-5, with 9 bases aligning to TRBD2. The CDR3 covers 17 residues. Germline V gene data show CDR1 as SGHDN and CDR2 as FVKESK. The V gene end was trimmed by 0 bases and the J gene end by 4 bases; junction bases not matched to a gene: 9. The DNA for the CDR3 is TGTGCCAGCAGCCAAGATCCTGGCGGGGGGGCGGTAGAGACCCAGTACTTC. Translating it yields CASSQDPGGGAVETQYF. The complete variable domain, with remaining parts taken from reference TRBV14 and TRBJ2-5, reads EAGVTQFPSHSVIEKGQTVTLRCDPISGHDNLYWYRRVMGKEIKFLLHFVKESKQDESGMPNNRFLAERTGGTYSTLKVQPAELEDSGVYFCASSQDPGGGAVETQYFGPGTRLLVL.